A single sample gave rise to the 27 T cell receptor beta chains below, sequenced in a study of cytomegalovirus exposure and HLA in healthy donors. The PCR had 60 Vbeta and 13 Jbeta primers. Using immunoSEQ multiplex PCR, the repertoire was profiled, and TCRdb retains in-frame clones only, with some absent. Of under 200,000 clones in the sample, around 78% were seen once. Sequencing used PBMCs. All receptors derive from a woman aged 25 to 39 in good health and CMV-seropositive.

The chain joins TRBV5-4 to TRBJ2-2; 7 bases match TRBD1. Germline V lookup: CDR1 SGHNT, CDR2 YYREEE (reference sequence). The CDR3 has 20 residues. J lost 1 base, V lost 2 bases, and 17 bases had no gene match. For the CDR3, the DNA is TGTGCCAGCAGCTTCTATCGTGGTGCTGGACAGGTACTGAACACCGGGGAGCTGTTTTTT. Amino acid sequence: CASSFYRGAGQVLNTGELFF.

This chain connects TRBV6-4 to TRBJ2-7, with no clear D. The V and J ends lost 4 bases and 1 base respectively, with 14 bases between them. The germline CDR1 and CDR2 sequences are MRHNA and SNTAGT. This CDR3 spans 15 amino acids. In DNA form, the CDR3 reads TGTGCCAGCAGTGGTGGCCAGGCGAATTCCTACGAGCAGTACTTC. Translation: CASSGGQANSYEQYF.

This clone occurred once. CDR3 in amino acids: CASGLVGGGHTQYF. The CDR3 bases are TGTGCTAGTGGTTTGGTAGGGGGCGGACATACGCAGTATTTT. The chain couples TRBV12-5 to TRBJ2-3; 7 nucleotides match TRBD1. The CDR3 has 14 amino acids. Trimming cost V 0 bases and J 7 bases; bases outside gene matches: 4. Germline V gene sequence: CDR1 LGHNT, CDR2 FRNRAP.

The chain carries TRBV7-8 and TRBJ2-3, with a tentative D call TRBD2 (5 bases). The CDR3 runs to 16 residues. Germline lookup yields CDR1 SGHVS and CDR2 FQNEAQ. Trimming left V 0 bases short and J 5 bases short, with 15 bases between. The CDR3 loop is CASSLALAPGGDTQYF. The DNA of the CDR3 is TGTGCCAGCAGCTTAGCGTTAGCCCCAGGAGGAGATACGCAGTATTTT.

V gene TRBV5-6 combines with J gene TRBJ1-6; 9 bases are shared with TRBD1. CDR3 length equals 16 residues. Trimming at V came to 5 bases and at J to 5 bases, leaving 8 bases not matched to a gene. The V gene's germline CDR1 is SGHDT and CDR2 YYEEEE. The CDR3 spells CASSHGTGRDNSPLHF. The CDR3 DNA reads TGTGCCAGCAGTCACGGGACAGGGCGGGATAATTCACCCCTCCACTTT.

Written as DNA, the CDR3 is TGTGCCAGCAGCTCACTAGCAGACTCCTATAATTCACCCCTCCACTTT. This codes for CASSSLADSYNSPLHF. This chain links TRBV5-6 with TRBJ1-6; no firm D call. The CDR3 runs 16 residues. Trimming left V 3 bases short and J 0 bases short, with 10 bases between. Germline V gene lookup returns CDR1 SGHDT and CDR2 YYEEEE.

Only a few counts were recorded for this clone. V gene TRBV4-1 combines with J gene TRBJ2-7, with D possibly TRBD1 on 5 matching bases. Germline V gives CDR1 MGHRA, CDR2 YSYEKL. There are 15 residues in the CDR3. Trimming pared 4 bases from V and 11 bases from J, leaving 24 bases between. The CDR3 region is CASSPSTANLRAEYF. CDR3 bases: TGCGCCAGCAGCCCTTCGACAGCTAACCTACGAGCAGAGTACTTC.

The chain is built from TRBV27 and TRBJ1-1, with a possible D match to TRBD1 (6 bases). CDR1 is MNHEY and CDR2 is SMNVEV in the germline V gene (reference sequence). The V gene lost 1 base and the J gene lost 4 bases, with 10 bases spanning the gap. The CDR3 covers 14 residues. DNA for the CDR3: TGTGCCAGCAGTTTATACAGGGTGGGCACTGAAGCTTTCTTT. It encodes CASSLYRVGTEAFF.

The chain links TRBV29-1 to TRBJ1-4; D is unclear. The V gene lost 0 bases and the J gene lost 4 bases, with 9 bases spanning the gap. The germline CDR1 and CDR2 sequences are SQVTM and ANQGSEA. This CDR3 contains 14 residues. In DNA, the CDR3 is TGCAGCGTTGAAGATGAGAGGGATAATGAAAAACTGTTTTTT. This sequence encodes CSVEDERDNEKLFF.

This clone was found once. The chain recombines TRBV5-1 with TRBJ1-2; 7 nucleotides align to TRBD1. CDR3 length equals 13 residues. CDR1 and CDR2 (germline): SGHRS, YFSETQ. The trim removed 7 bases at V and 4 bases at J, leaving 7 bases unmatched. In nucleotides, the CDR3 is TGCGCCAGCGCACGACAGGGAGTCTATGGCTACACCTTC. The encoded protein is CASARQGVYGYTF.

The chain couples TRBV7-9 to TRBJ1-1, with 8 bases identical to TRBD1. Germline assignment: CDR1 SEHNR and CDR2 FQNEAQ (reference sequence). CDR3 size: 14 residues. The V gene end was trimmed by 4 bases and the J gene end by 1 base; junction bases not matched to a gene: 2. The CDR3: CASSSTGGNTEAFF. The CDR3 nucleotides are TGTGCCAGCAGCTCAACAGGGGGGAACACTGAAGCTTTCTTT.

V is TRBV18 and J is TRBJ1-5, with TRBD1 identical over 11 bases. The CDR3 runs to 17 residues. Trimming took 5 bases from V and 0 from J; bases not matched to a gene: 6. Germline V gene data show CDR1 as KGHSH and CDR2 as LQKENI. The DNA for the CDR3 is TGTGCCAGCTCAGGGACAGGGGGAACATATAGCAATCAGCCCCAGCATTTT. It specifies CASSGTGGTYSNQPQHF.

V gene TRBV28 combines with J gene TRBJ2-7; D might be TRBD2 (5 bases). Germline CDR1 and CDR2: MDHEN and SYDVKM. V was trimmed by 4 bases and J by 7 bases, leaving 11 bases between them. The CDR3 loop spans 12 amino acids. The CDR3 protein is CASSSQPGEQYF. The DNA of the CDR3 is TGTGCCAGCAGTTCTCAACCGGGGGAGCAGTACTTC.

This chain uses TRBV10-3 with TRBJ1-1, with a tentative D call TRBD1 (5 bases). With 10 bases removed from V and 5 bases from J, the gap between germline ends came to 14 bases. CDR1 ENHRY and CDR2 SYGVKD come from the germline V gene. The CDR3 contains 12 residues. CDR3 residues: CANEVGGTEAFF. The CDR3 DNA is TGTGCCAACGAGGTGGGGGGAACTGAAGCTTTCTTT.

The chain employs TRBV5-1 and TRBJ2-2; 9 bases fit TRBD2. J lost 5 bases, V lost 7 bases, and 6 bases had no gene match. The CDR3 sequence is 14 residues long. Germline V gene data show CDR1 as SGHRS and CDR2 as YFSETQ. The CDR3 here is CASGAGGGTGELFF. In DNA, the CDR3 is TGCGCCAGCGGAGCGGGAGGAGGTACCGGGGAGCTGTTTTTT.

The rearrangement links TRBV6-5 to TRBJ1-5, with 10 bases that match TRBD1. The V segment lost 5 bases and the J segment 11 bases; nucleotides outside the gene matches: 9. The CDR3 covers 14 residues. The V gene's germline CDR1 is MNHEY and CDR2 SVGAGI. CDR3 sequence (DNA): TGTGCCAGCAGTCGTCCCGGGACAGGGGCTGCCCAGCATTTT. Translated: CASSRPGTGAAQHF.

V usage is TRBV5-6 and J usage is TRBJ2-7; TRBD2 might be the D (6 bases). V gave up 4 bases and J gave up 5 bases, with 13 bases separating them. Germline assignment: CDR1 SGHDT and CDR2 YYEEEE. CDR3 length: 13 amino acids. The CDR3 bases are TGTGCCAGCAGCCCGCCCGGAGGGGACGAGCAGTACTTC. Protein: CASSPPGGDEQYF.

This chain links TRBV6-6 with TRBJ2-3, with 12 positions matching TRBD2. The CDR3 is 15 amino acids. J gave up 4 bases and V 2 bases, and 1 base lay outside the gene matches. Germline-derived CDR1 and CDR2 are MNHNY and SVGAGI (reference sequence). CDR3 in DNA: TGTGCCAGCAGTTACGCTAGCGGGGGGGCAGATACGCAGTATTTT. Protein: CASSYASGGADTQYF.

The chain links TRBV4-1 to TRBJ2-1, with 7 bases fitting TRBD1. The germline gives CDR1 MGHRA, CDR2 YSYEKL. CDR3 length: 17 residues. V lost 3 bases to trimming and J lost 0 bases; unmatched junction nucleotides: 8. CDR3 in DNA: TGCGCCAGCAGCCACGGGACAGCCCGGAGCTCCTACAATGAGCAGTTCTTC. Protein product: CASSHGTARSSYNEQFF.

This clone was counted between two and nine times. This sequence joins TRBV6-5 and TRBJ1-2, with TRBD1 identical over 8 bases. V was clipped by 6 bases and J by 7 bases; unmatched bases: 4. The V gene's germline CDR1 is MNHEY and CDR2 SVGAGI. CDR3 length: 12 amino acids. CDR3 amino acids: CASSQGAGGYTF. CDR3 DNA sequence: TGTGCCAGCAGCCAGGGGGCGGGTGGCTACACCTTC.

This sequence joins TRBV7-9 and TRBJ1-2, with 7 bases aligning to TRBD1. V lost 2 bases, J lost 8 bases, and 11 bases stayed unmatched. The CDR3 consists of 15 residues. Germline V gene data show CDR1 as SEHNR and CDR2 as FQNEAQ (reference sequence). The CDR3 protein is CASSLSWTGALGYTF. CDR3 coding DNA: TGTGCCAGCAGCTTATCTTGGACAGGAGCTTTAGGCTACACCTTC.

The rearrangement links TRBV6-6 to TRBJ2-2, with 11 bases that match TRBD2. The CDR3 consists of 16 residues. J lost 4 bases, V lost 6 bases, and 7 bases had no gene match. CDR1 is MNHNY and CDR2 is SVGAGI in the germline V gene (reference sequence). CDR3 sequence (DNA): TGTGCCAGCAGCCGAGACCTAGCGGGGGGCACCGGGGAGCTGTTTTTT. Its translation: CASSRDLAGGTGELFF.

The J gene is TRBJ2-7, the V gene TRBV30; tentative D call: TRBD1 (5 bases). There are 13 residues in the CDR3. Looked up from germline, CDR1 is GTSNPN and CDR2 is SVGIG (reference sequence). With 2 bases removed from V and 2 bases from J, the gap between germline ends came to 10 bases. The CDR3 reads CAWSWRRAYEQYF. CDR3 coding DNA: TGTGCCTGGAGTTGGCGCAGGGCCTACGAGCAGTACTTC.

The chain uses TRBV29-1 and TRBJ1-1; D is unclear. Germline loops: CDR1 SQVTM, CDR2 ANQGSEA. The CDR3 loop spans 14 amino acids. The V end was cut by 2 bases, the J end by 0 bases, with 10 bases between. The CDR3 bases are TGCAGCGTTGAAAAGGCGGGCGTGAACACTGAAGCTTTCTTT. Translated, it gives CSVEKAGVNTEAFF. Full variable domain (rest looked up from reference TRBV29-1 and TRBJ1-1): SAVISQKPSRDICQRGTSLTIQCQVDSQVTMMFWYRQQPGQSLTLIATANQGSEATYESGFVIDKFPISRPNLTFSTLTVSNMSPEDSSIYLCSVEKAGVNTEAFFGQGTRLTVV.

This clone was observed a few times. The chain couples TRBV11-3 to TRBJ2-6; D is unresolved. CDR3 size: 15 residues. V lost 1 base, J lost 2 bases, and 6 bases lay in between. In germline, CDR1 is SGHNT, CDR2 YENEEA. The CDR3 here is CASSLGGPGANVLTF. The CDR3 DNA reads TGTGCCAGCAGCTTAGGTGGGCCTGGGGCCAACGTCCTGACTTTC. The variable domain in full, completed from reference TRBV11-3 and TRBJ2-6, reads EAGVVQSPRYKIIEKKQPVAFWCNPISGHNTLYWYLQNLGQGPELLIRYENEEAVDDSQLPKDRFSAERLKGVDSTLKIQPAELGDSAVYLCASSLGGPGANVLTFGAGSRLTVL.

This clone was observed a handful of times. The chain carries TRBV7-9 and TRBJ2-7; tentative D call: TRBD1 (5 bases). The CDR3 sequence is 15 residues long. Looked up from germline, CDR1 is SEHNR and CDR2 is FQNEAQ (reference sequence). The V and J ends lost 1 base and 6 bases respectively, with 16 bases between them. The CDR3 spells CASSLDQGLAGEQYF. In nucleotides, the CDR3 is TGTGCCAGCAGCTTAGATCAGGGTTTGGCCGGCGAGCAGTACTTC.

This clone showed up just a few times. This rearrangement joins TRBV7-2 to TRBJ2-7, with 8 nucleotides matching TRBD2. V shed 2 bases, J shed 7 bases, and the junction held 4 bases outside the gene matches. The CDR3 extends over 13 amino acids. Germline V gives CDR1 SGHTA, CDR2 FQGNSA. The chain's CDR3 is CASSLTGGREQYF. CDR3 DNA: TGTGCCAGCAGCTTAACGGGGGGGAGGGAGCAGTACTTC.